This is a list of T cell receptor beta chains from one sample in a study of shared clonotypes between healthy human individuals. TCRdb's copy holds only in-frame clones and misses some; the assay was immunoSEQ multiplex PCR. The sample includes around 530,000 clones, around 76% of them seen just once. Sequencing input: PBMCs. The receptor source for this set is a woman in her forties in good health. Some clones in this sample may be carry-over from other donors' samples. CDR3s include the opening cysteine and the closing phenylalanine or tryptophan. The D gene is left open where the match is weak. Not all rows give a size; the values are once, few, many and, for expanded clones, a class.

j_call d_call v_call clone_size cdr3_nt cdr3_aa
TRBJ1-1 - TRBV2 few TGTGCCAGCAGTTTACAGGGTGCTGAAGCTTTCTTT CASSLQGAEAFF
TRBJ2-5 - TRBV21-1 - TGTGCCAGCAGCAAAGACCAAGAGACCCAGTACTTC CASSKDQETQYF
TRBJ2-7 - TRBV6-6 - TGTGCCAGCAGTAAAACAGAATCCTACGAGCAGTACTTC CASSKTESYEQYF
TRBJ2-1 - TRBV28 - TGTGCCAGCAGTATGTGGAACGAGCAGTTCTTC CASSMWNEQFF
TRBJ1-3 - TRBV28 - TGTGCCAGCAGTTTTCAGCGCTCTGGAAACACCATATATTTT CASSFQRSGNTIYF
TRBJ2-7 - TRBV28 few TGTGCCAGCTCCCGGGACCCACGGACCTACGAGCAGTACTTC CASSRDPRTYEQYF
TRBJ2-7 TRBD2 TRBV10-3 - TGTGCCACCTCGGGTAGCGGGAGTTACGAGCAGTACTTC CATSGSGSYEQYF
TRBJ1-5 - TRBV4-1 - TGCGCCAGCAGCCAAGTGTGGACAGACAATCAGCCCCAGCATTTT CASSQVWTDNQPQHF
TRBJ1-3 TRBD1 TRBV15 - TGTGCCACCGCCCGGGACAGTTCGAGCTCTGGAAACACCATATATTTT CATARDSSSSGNTIYF
TRBJ2-7 TRBD2 TRBV27 once TGTGCCAGCAGTTTACTAGCGGGAGGGGGCGAGCAGTACTTC CASSLLAGGGEQYF
TRBJ2-3 TRBD2 TRBV7-2 - TGTGCCAGCAGCTTAGGCCCGGGAGGGACAGATACGCAGTATTTT CASSLGPGGTDTQYF
TRBJ2-7 - TRBV2 - TGTGCTAGCAGTCCACTAGTCCACGAGCAGTACTTC CASSPLVHEQYF
TRBJ2-7 - TRBV7-2 many TGTGCCAGCAGCTTAGAACCGATTTATGGGCAGTACTTC CASSLEPIYGQYF
TRBJ1-1 - TRBV19 - TGTGCCAGTAGTATGACTGTGGGGGCCGGGGACACTGAAGCTTTCTTT CASSMTVGAGDTEAFF
TRBJ1-2 TRBD1 TRBV7-8 - TGTGCCAGCAGCTTAACCGGACAGGGGGATGGCTACACCTTC CASSLTGQGDGYTF
TRBJ1-1 - TRBV2 many TGTGCCAGCAGTCCAGGATGGGGGGAAGCTTTCTTT CASSPGWGEAFF
TRBJ2-1 TRBD1 TRBV7-9 - TGTGCCAGCAGCTTTAGACAGGGTATGAGCTCCTACAATGAGCAGTTCTTC CASSFRQGMSSYNEQFF
TRBJ1-1 - TRBV30 many TGTGCCTGGAGTGCCTCCCAGGTCCGACGGGGATCGGACACTGAAGCTTTCTTT CAWSASQVRRGSDTEAFF
TRBJ2-1 TRBD2 TRBV28 - TGTGCCAGCACAGGACTAGCGGGAGTTTCTGAGCAGTTCTTC CASTGLAGVSEQFF
TRBJ2-5 TRBD1 TRBV7-9 - TGTGCCAGCAGCCTAGGGACAGGGGCGGTCGAGACCCAGTACTTC CASSLGTGAVETQYF
TRBJ2-2 - TRBV6-6 - TGTGCCAGCAATAGACAGAACACCGGGGAGCTGTTTTTT CASNRQNTGELFF
TRBJ2-3 TRBD2 TRBV5-6 - TGTGCCAGCAGCTTGGCCGGGGGAGGGAACACAGATACGCAGTATTTT CASSLAGGGNTDTQYF
TRBJ1-1 TRBD1 TRBV5-4 - TGTGCCAGCAGTCCGAGGGGGACAGCTAACACTGAAGCTTTCTTT CASSPRGTANTEAFF
TRBJ1-6 - TRBV6-5 - TGTGCCAGCAGTTCGGGCAGGGTTGGCTCACCCCTCCACTTT CASSSGRVGSPLHF
TRBJ1-2 TRBD1 TRBV18 - TGTGCCAGCTCACGGAGGGCAGGGGGCGCTCCCGTTGGCTACACCTTC CASSRRAGGAPVGYTF
TRBJ2-7 - TRBV7-2 - TGTGCCAGCAGCCGAGTGCCTTCCTACGAGCAGTACTTC CASSRVPSYEQYF
TRBJ2-3 TRBD2 TRBV5-1 - TGCGCCAGCAGCCAGGGACTAGCGAGGGCAGATACGCAGTATTTT CASSQGLARADTQYF
TRBJ2-1 - TRBV4-2 - TGTGCCAGCAGCCAAGCATCAGGGAACTCCTACAATGAGCAGTTCTTC CASSQASGNSYNEQFF
TRBJ2-3 - TRBV15 - TGTGCCACCAGCAGAGATCCTAGATCCACAGATACGCAGTATTTT CATSRDPRSTDTQYF
TRBJ1-2 - TRBV28 - TGTGCCAGCGGGACCAATGGCTACACCTTC CASGTNGYTF
TRBJ2-1 TRBD2 TRBV6-1 - TGTGCCAGCAGTGCAACACCGGGACTAAGTGGCAATGAGCAGTTCTTC CASSATPGLSGNEQFF
TRBJ2-7 TRBD2 TRBV13 - TGTGCCAGCAGCTCCAGACTAGCTATTTTCGACGAGCAGTACTTC CASSSRLAIFDEQYF
TRBJ2-2 TRBD1 TRBV5-1 many TGCGCCAGCGGACAGGAAATAAACACCGGGGAGCTGTTTTTT CASGQEINTGELFF
TRBJ2-1 TRBD2 TRBV29-1 - TGCAGCGTCAAAGGGACTAGCGGGAGGGCGAGCTCCTACAATGAGCAGTTCTTC CSVKGTSGRASSYNEQFF
TRBJ2-1 TRBD2 TRBV4-1 - TGCGCCAGCAGCCAAGCCGAGGCTAGCGGGAATGAGCAGTTCTTC CASSQAEASGNEQFF
TRBJ2-7 TRBD2 TRBV7-2 - TGTGCCAGCAGCTTAGCGGGACTAACCCTTTCCTACGAGCAGTACTTC CASSLAGLTLSYEQYF
TRBJ2-5 - TRBV7-8 - TGTGCCAGCAGCGCCTCCGAGACACAACAAGAGACCCAGTACTTC CASSASETQQETQYF
TRBJ2-7 - TRBV7-3 - TGTGCCAGCTCCCCTGATGGCTCCTACGAGCAGTACTTC CASSPDGSYEQYF
TRBJ2-3 TRBD2 TRBV7-9 once TGTGCCAGCAGCTTACCCACTAGCGGGGGGGGCACAGATACGCAGTATTTT CASSLPTSGGGTDTQYF
TRBJ2-5 - TRBV29-1 - TGCAGCGTTTCCTTACGGGCGGGAATTAAGACCCAGTACTTC CSVSLRAGIKTQYF